This T cell receptor beta chain was obtained from a study of T cells in tuberculosis. Study as a whole: In South Africa, adults with active tuberculosis were compared with IGRA-negative and latently infected IGRA-positive adolescents. Within 7 days of starting treatment, or before, PBMC were stored. Overall study findings and caveats: Active tuberculosis patients had shorter CDR3-alpha; the beta difference was nonsignificant. Active tuberculosis alpha repertoires lay closer to GMM-specific TCRs than controls'.

In germline, CDR1 is MNHNY, CDR2 SVGAGI (reference sequence). The CDR3 loop spans 14 amino acids. The J segment lost 1 base and the V segment lost 6 bases, leaving 3 bases of the junction unmatched. Only one count was recorded for this clone. Antigen specificity is unknown. Regarding time point: new active TB diagnosis, blood taken before or within 7 days of starting treatment. The method was immunoSEQ multiplex PCR; TCRdb's version includes in-frame clones alone and lacks a portion of them. Here the sample spans about 33,000 clones, around 90% being singletons. The chain recombines TRBV6-6 with TRBJ2-7, with 10 bases lining up with TRBD1. This specimen consisted of PBMCs, obtained at tuberculosis diagnosis. This receptor was obtained from an adult with tuberculosis. Some clones in this sample may be carry-over from other donors' samples. The CDR3 here is CASRDRGGSYEQYF. The DNA of the CDR3 is TGTGCCAGCAGGGACAGGGGGGGATCCTACGAGCAGTACTTC.